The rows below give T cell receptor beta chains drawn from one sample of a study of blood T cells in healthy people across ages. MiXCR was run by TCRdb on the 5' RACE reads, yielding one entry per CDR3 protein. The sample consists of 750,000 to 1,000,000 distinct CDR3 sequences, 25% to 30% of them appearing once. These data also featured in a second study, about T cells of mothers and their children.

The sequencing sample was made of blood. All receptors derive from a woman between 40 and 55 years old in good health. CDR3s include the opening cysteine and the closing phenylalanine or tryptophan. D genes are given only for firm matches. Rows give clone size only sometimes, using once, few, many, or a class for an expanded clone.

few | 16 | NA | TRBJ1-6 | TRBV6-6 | TGTGCCAGCAGTTCCCTCACAGGGACGGGCAATTCACCCCTCCACTTT | CASSSLTGTGNSPLHF
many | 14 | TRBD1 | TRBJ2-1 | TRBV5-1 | TGCGCCAGCAGCCGAGACAGGGTGGGGAATGAGCAGTTCTTC | CASSRDRVGNEQFF
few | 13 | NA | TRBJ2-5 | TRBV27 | TGTGCCGGCAGTTTCCGCACCCAAGAGACCCAGTACTTC | CAGSFRTQETQYF
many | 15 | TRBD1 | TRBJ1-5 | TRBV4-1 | TGCGCCAGCAGCCAAGAGGGGACAGGGTATCAGCCCCAGCATTTT | CASSQEGTGYQPQHF
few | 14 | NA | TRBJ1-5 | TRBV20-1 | TGCAGTGCTAACCCAGGGCGATACAATCAGCCCCAGCATTTT | CSANPGRYNQPQHF
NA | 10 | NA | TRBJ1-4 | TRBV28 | TGTGCCAGCGGGGAAGTAAAACTGTTTTTT | CASGEVKLFF
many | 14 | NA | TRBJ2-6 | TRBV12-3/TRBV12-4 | TGTGCCAGCAGTTTAACTACTGGGGCCAACGTCCTGACTTTC | CASSLTTGANVLTF
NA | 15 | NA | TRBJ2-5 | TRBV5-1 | TGCGCCAGCAGCTTGAGTCAACCGGAGGGAGAGACCCAGTACTTC | CASSLSQPEGETQYF
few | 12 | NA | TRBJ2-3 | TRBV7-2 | TGTGCCAGCAGGGACTACACAGATACGCAGTATTTT | CASRDYTDTQYF
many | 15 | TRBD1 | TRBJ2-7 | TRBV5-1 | TGCGCCAGCAGCCCCCGGCAGGGGGCCTCCTACGAGCAGTACTTC | CASSPRQGASYEQYF
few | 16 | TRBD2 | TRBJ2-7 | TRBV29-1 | TGCAGCGTCCAACCTCAAAGTGGACTAGCTCGGGAGATCCAGTACTTC | CSVQPQSGLAREIQYF
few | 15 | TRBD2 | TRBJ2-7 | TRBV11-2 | TGTGCCAGCAGCTTCGGGCGGGGGGGCGTCTACGAGCAGTACTTC | CASSFGRGGVYEQYF
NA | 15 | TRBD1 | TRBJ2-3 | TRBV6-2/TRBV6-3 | TGTGCCAGCAGTTTGCCGACAGGGGCACCAGATACGCAGTATTTT | CASSLPTGAPDTQYF
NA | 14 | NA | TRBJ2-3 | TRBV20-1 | TGCAGTGCTAGAACCGGGACGGATCAAGATACGCAGTATTTT | CSARTGTDQDTQYF
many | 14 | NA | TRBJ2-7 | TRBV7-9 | TGTGCCAGCAGCTTACCCCGGCAGCCCTACGAGCAGTACTTC | CASSLPRQPYEQYF
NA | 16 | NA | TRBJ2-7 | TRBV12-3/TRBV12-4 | TGTGCCAGCAGCATGGTGGTACTCCTGAGCTCCTACGAGCAGTACTTC | CASSMVVLLSSYEQYF
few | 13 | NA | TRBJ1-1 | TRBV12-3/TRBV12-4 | TGTGCCGTCAACATAGGGGCGGGCACTGAAGCTTTCTTT | CAVNIGAGTEAFF
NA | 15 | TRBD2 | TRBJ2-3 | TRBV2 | TGTGCCAGCAGTGAAGGGCGGGGGTACACAGATACGCAGTATTTT | CASSEGRGYTDTQYF
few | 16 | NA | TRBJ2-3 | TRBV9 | TGTGCCAGCAGCTTTTCCACGGGCGTGGGTACAGATACGCAGTATTTT | CASSFSTGVGTDTQYF
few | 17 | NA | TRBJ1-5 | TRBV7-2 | TGTGCCAGCAGCTTATACAGGGAGGTCGGGCGGCATCAGCCCCAGCATTTT | CASSLYREVGRHQPQHF
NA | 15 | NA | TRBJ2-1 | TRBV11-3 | TGTACCAGCAGCCCGGATGGAAGCTCCTACAATGAGCAGTTCTTC | CTSSPDGSSYNEQFF
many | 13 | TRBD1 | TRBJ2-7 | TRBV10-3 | TGTGCCATCAGTGTGGGACAGACTTACGAGCAGTACTTC | CAISVGQTYEQYF